These T cell receptor beta chains were read from a single sample in a study of shared clonotypes between healthy human individuals. TCRdb keeps only in-frame clones here, not all; method: immunoSEQ multiplex PCR. The profile shows some 980,000 clones, around 80% of them singletons. Sequencing was carried out using memory CD4+ T cells sorted from blood. The receptor source for this set is a man aged 18 to 30 in good health. CDR3s include the opening cysteine and the closing phenylalanine or tryptophan. D genes are given only for firm matches. Rows may omit the clone size; those that give it use once, few, many or a size class.

abundance	j_gene	v_gene	d_gene	len	CDR3aa	CDR3nt
once	TRBJ1-1	TRBV5-6	TRBD1	14	CASSLGQESGKAFF	TGTGCCAGCAGCCTCGGACAGGAGTCTGGTAAAGCTTTCTTT
NA	TRBJ2-7	TRBV4-1	TRBD2	15	CASSRGTSGDYEQYF	TGCGCCAGCAGCCGGGGGACTAGCGGGGACTACGAGCAGTACTTC
NA	TRBJ1-5	TRBV19	NA	13	CASKGDLNQPQHF	TGTGCCAGTAAGGGGGACCTCAATCAGCCCCAGCATTTT
once	TRBJ1-2	TRBV25-1	NA	16	CASSPNTGGGGYGYTF	TGTGCCAGCAGTCCGAATACCGGGGGTGGGGGCTATGGCTACACCTTC
NA	TRBJ1-2	TRBV5-1	NA	14	CASSRGEGNYGYTF	TGCGCCAGCAGCAGAGGGGAGGGAAACTATGGCTACACCTTC
NA	TRBJ2-7	TRBV28	NA	14	CASSFPGREYEQYF	TGTGCCAGCAGTTTCCCGGGACGGGAGTACGAGCAGTACTTC
NA	TRBJ2-1	TRBV5-1	NA	13	CASSPELLREQFF	TGCGCCAGCAGCCCCGAGCTCCTAAGGGAGCAGTTCTTC
few	TRBJ1-5	TRBV30	NA	10	CAWANQPQHF	TGTGCCTGGGCAAATCAGCCCCAGCATTTT
NA	TRBJ1-5	TRBV2	NA	14	CASTGTNSNQPQHF	TGTGCCAGCACTGGGACAAATAGCAATCAGCCCCAGCATTTT
NA	TRBJ1-5	TRBV19	NA	15	CASSLRAVSNQPQHF	TGTGCCAGTAGTTTACGGGCAGTTAGCAATCAGCCCCAGCATTTT
NA	TRBJ2-7	TRBV30	NA	13	CAWRRGGTYEQYF	TGTGCCTGGAGAAGGGGGGGAACCTACGAGCAGTACTTC